This T cell receptor (beta chain) stems from a study of blood T cells in healthy people across ages. Study results and caveats: Donors of long life had a larger count of naive CD4+ cells and greater diversity than aged donors. The study could not conclusively compare naive and antigen-experienced cells, given its unsorted PBMCs. For the donors, CMV status was unknown and possibly confounded expanded clonotype changes.

CDR1 and CDR2 from the germline V gene are SGHNT and YYREEE (reference sequence). The V end lost 2 bases, the J end lost 2 bases, and 9 bases lay between the germline ends. This CDR3 has 14 residues. The second PCR ran 7 to 11 cycles with a sample-barcoded 5' primer and J-beta primers. TCRdb called the 5' RACE reads again in MiXCR, with one record for every CDR3 protein. The sample includes 1.5 million or so distinct CDR3 sequences, around 40% of them seen just once. Each donor was a healthy Caucasian individual from Russia, aged about 6 to 100. Concerning this clonotype: The antigen is undetermined.

The gene calls are TRBV5-4 and TRBJ2-3; D not resolved. The sequence came from a woman aged 18-30 years in good health. The sequenced sample consisted of blood. CDR3 DNA sequence: TGTGCCAGCAGCTTCCTGGAGAACACAGATACGCAGTATTTT. It yields the protein CASSFLENTDTQYF.